This TCR beta chain was profiled in a study of human T cells and chemical hapten exposure. This CDR3 is 14 amino acids long. Trimming removed 2 bases at V and 8 bases at J, with 10 bases between. In its sample, this clonotype was seen a few times. Time point of the sample: pre-sensitization, week 0. Stated treatment: therapeutic diphenylcyclopropenone sensitization with weekly scalp DPC. Every patch test was put on after a blood sample was taken. Library preparation tagged each individual cDNA molecule with a unique molecular identifier. In the original analysis: Per-sample TCR counts ranged from roughly 20,000 to 700,000, median roughly 87,000. MiXCR, applied by TCRdb to the RACE reads, yields one record per CDR3 protein. The V and J calls, along with clone size, are taken from TCRdb and not from the paper's own processing. Here the sample spans fewer than 200,000 distinct CDR3 sequences, just under 30% being singletons.

The specimen was whole blood, collected in connection with sensitization to the hapten diphenylcyclopropenone (DPC). The chain links TRBV12-3 or TRBV12-4 to TRBJ1-6, with D tentatively TRBD1 (5 bases). This receptor was identified in a woman between 25 and 40 years old with alopecia areata. Some clones in this sample may be carry-over from other donors' samples. The CDR3 reads CASSLTLGDSPLHF. The CDR3 bases are TGTGCCAGCAGTTTAACATTAGGGGATTCACCCCTCCACTTT.